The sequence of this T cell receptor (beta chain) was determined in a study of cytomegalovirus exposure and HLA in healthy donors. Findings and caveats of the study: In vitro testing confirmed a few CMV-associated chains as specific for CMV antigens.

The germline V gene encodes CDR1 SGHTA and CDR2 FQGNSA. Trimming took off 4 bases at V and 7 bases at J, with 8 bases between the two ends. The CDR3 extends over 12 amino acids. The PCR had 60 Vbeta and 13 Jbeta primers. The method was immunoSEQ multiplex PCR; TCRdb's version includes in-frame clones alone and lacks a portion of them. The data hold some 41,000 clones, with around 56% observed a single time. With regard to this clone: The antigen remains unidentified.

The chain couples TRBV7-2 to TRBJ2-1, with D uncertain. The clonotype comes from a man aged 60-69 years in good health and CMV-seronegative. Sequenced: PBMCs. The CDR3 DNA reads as TGTGCCAGCAGCTCGTACGGGAATGAGCAGTTCTTC. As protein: CASSSYGNEQFF.